This T cell receptor beta chain is drawn from a study of OX40 agonist ivuxolimab in advanced cancers. About the study as a whole: Ivuxolimab, which targeted the costimulatory receptor OX40 (CD134), was an agonistic, fully human IgG2 monoclonal antibody. Intravenous ivuxolimab was administered to patients every 2 weeks at six dose levels: 0.01, 0.1, 0.3, 1.5, 3 and 10 mg/kg. Of the roughly 52 patients in dose escalation, about 20 had hepatocellular carcinoma, some 15 had melanoma, 9 had renal cell carcinoma and 9 had head and neck cancer. A male proportion of roughly 80% and a mean age of about 60 years, ranging from about 23 to 90, were recorded for the dose-escalation cohort. Patients were allowed to have had prior anti-PD-1, anti-PD-L1 or anti-CTLA-4 therapy, and approximately 40% of the dose-escalation patients had been treated with checkpoint inhibitors. Partial responses occurred in three dose-escalation patients, of whom one had hepatocellular carcinoma and two had cutaneous melanoma. The purpose of peripheral TCRbeta sequencing was to test whether ivuxolimab changed TCR sequence diversity and led to clonal T-cell expansion. The paper describes the monotherapy dose-escalation part (N ≈ 52 patients) of the phase I trial of ivuxolimab.

The germline V gene provides CDR1 SGDLS and CDR2 YYNGEE. V has 2 bases trimmed and J has 9 bases trimmed; junction bases matching no gene number 9. Counted from cysteine to phenylalanine, this CDR3 has 15 amino acids. Just the 45-base CDR3 DNA is kept, in frame starting at base 1. On the study overall, not on this receptor specifically: The antigen specificity of the peripheral T cells that underwent clonal expansion was not determined. In partial responders in the 0.1-3.0 mg/kg groups, normalized peripheral clonal expansion was found to be among the lowest, especially among CD8+ T cells. After ivuxolimab, more expanded clones were found on average in CD8+ T cells than in CD4+ T cells. Low levels of normalized T-cell clonal expansion were also seen in some patients who did not respond. At doses of 0.1 to 3.0 mg/kg, clonal expansion of both CD4+ and CD8+ T cells in blood was seen between baseline and week 6.

To sequence the TCRbeta CDR3 region, genomic DNA was isolated from the sorted cells. The immunoSEQ Assay was used for sequencing of TCRbeta CDR3 regions. Imported from immuneACCESS, the table was reduced by TCRdb to in-frame sequences with V and J called. These copies leave out some clones; in studies compared against another copy, an unresolved V gene accounts for under half, and the cause of the remainder is not known. Counted in this sample were about 62,000 clones; over 75% of them appeared once. Approximately 0.25% of the sample lies in the top ten. The trial excluded patients who had a history of autoimmune disease or who were on systemic immunosuppression. Peripheral blood for TCR sequencing was collected from all dose cohorts at baseline, on cycle 4 day 1, and on cycle 7 day 1. The samples were drawn from a first-in-human, open-label, multicenter phase I dose-escalation trial of ivuxolimab. The trial enrolled adults with locally advanced or metastatic head and neck squamous cell, hepatocellular, melanoma or renal cell carcinoma. Before TCR sequencing, CD4+ T cells and CD8+ T cells were sorted from peripheral blood as separate populations.

Regarding this clone: Which antigen it targets is not known. The record has no base qualities; no much larger clone is one base away.

The sequence joins TRBV9 to TRBJ2-1, and TRBD2 matches 9 of the central bases. The receptor comes from an adult with an advanced solid tumor such as melanoma, head and neck, liver or kidney cancer. The sample in question was CD4+ or CD8+ T cells sorted from blood, obtained in a trial of the OX40 agonist ivuxolimab. The CDR3: CASSVNGGTSSEQFF. The nucleotides are TGTGCCAGCAGCGTTAATGGTGGGACTAGCAGTGAGCAGTTCTTC.